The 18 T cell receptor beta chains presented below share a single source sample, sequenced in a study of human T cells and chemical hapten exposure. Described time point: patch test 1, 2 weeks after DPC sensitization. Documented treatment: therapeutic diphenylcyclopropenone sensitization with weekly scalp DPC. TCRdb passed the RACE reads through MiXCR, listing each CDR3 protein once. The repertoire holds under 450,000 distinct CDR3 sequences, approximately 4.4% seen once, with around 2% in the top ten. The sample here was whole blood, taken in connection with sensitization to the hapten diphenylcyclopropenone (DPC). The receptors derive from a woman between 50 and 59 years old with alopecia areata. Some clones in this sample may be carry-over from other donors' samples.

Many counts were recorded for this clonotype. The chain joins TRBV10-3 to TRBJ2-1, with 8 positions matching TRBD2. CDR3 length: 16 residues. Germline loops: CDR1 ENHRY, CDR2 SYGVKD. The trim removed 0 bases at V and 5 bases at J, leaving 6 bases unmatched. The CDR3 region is CAISESRTSGNNEQFF. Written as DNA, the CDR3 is TGTGCCATCAGTGAGTCAAGAACTAGCGGAAACAATGAGCAGTTCTTC.

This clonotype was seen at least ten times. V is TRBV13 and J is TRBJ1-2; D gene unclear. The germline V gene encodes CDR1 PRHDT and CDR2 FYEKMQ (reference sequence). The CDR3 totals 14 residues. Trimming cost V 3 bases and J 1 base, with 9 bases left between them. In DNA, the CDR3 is TGTGCCAGCAGCTTTCAAAGGGTTAACTATGGCTACACCTTC. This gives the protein CASSFQRVNYGYTF.

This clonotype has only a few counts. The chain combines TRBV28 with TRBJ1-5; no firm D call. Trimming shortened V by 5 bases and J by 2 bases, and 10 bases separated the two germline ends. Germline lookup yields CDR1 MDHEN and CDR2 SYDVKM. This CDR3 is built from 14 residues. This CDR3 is CASSVGLGNQPQHF. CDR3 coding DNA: TGTGCCAGCAGTGTTGGTCTTGGCAATCAGCCCCAGCATTTT.

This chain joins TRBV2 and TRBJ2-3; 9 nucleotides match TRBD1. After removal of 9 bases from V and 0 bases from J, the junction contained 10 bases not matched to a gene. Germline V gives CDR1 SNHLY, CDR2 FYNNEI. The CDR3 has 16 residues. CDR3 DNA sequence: TGTGCCAGTCAATCCTCCGGGACAGGGAGCACAGATACGCAGTATTTT. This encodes CASQSSGTGSTDTQYF.

The chain's CDR3 is CSARGTSGGTTDTQYF. The DNA of the CDR3 is TGCAGTGCTAGAGGGACTAGCGGGGGAACCACAGATACGCAGTATTTT. The gene calls are TRBV20-1 and TRBJ2-3, with 13 nucleotides matching TRBD2. Looked up from germline, CDR1 is DFQATT and CDR2 is SNEGSKA (reference sequence). After removal of 1 base from V and 2 bases from J, the junction contained 3 bases not matched to a gene. This CDR3 contains 16 residues.

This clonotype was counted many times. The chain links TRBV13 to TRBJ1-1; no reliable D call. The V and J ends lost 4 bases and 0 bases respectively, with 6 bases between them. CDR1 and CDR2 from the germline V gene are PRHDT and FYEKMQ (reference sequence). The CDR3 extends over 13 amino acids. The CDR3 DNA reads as TGTGCCAGCAGCTATACAGTGAACACTGAAGCTTTCTTT. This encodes CASSYTVNTEAFF.

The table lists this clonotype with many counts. The DNA of the CDR3 is TGTGCCAGCAGCTCCCCCCCGGGCAGGGGTTACACTGAAGCTTTCTTT. Amino acid sequence: CASSSPPGRGYTEAFF. The chain joins TRBV6-5 to TRBJ1-1; tentatively, D is TRBD1 (6 bases). V dropped 6 bases and J dropped 3 bases, with 20 bases sitting between them. CDR3 length: 16 amino acids. The germline CDR1 and CDR2 sequences are MNHEY and SVGAGI.

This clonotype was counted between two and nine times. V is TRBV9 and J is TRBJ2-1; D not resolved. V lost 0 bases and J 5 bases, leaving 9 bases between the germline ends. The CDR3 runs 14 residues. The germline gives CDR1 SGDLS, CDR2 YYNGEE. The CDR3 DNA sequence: TGTGCCAGCAGCGTAGTGGCCAGTCACAATGAGCAGTTCTTC. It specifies CASSVVASHNEQFF.

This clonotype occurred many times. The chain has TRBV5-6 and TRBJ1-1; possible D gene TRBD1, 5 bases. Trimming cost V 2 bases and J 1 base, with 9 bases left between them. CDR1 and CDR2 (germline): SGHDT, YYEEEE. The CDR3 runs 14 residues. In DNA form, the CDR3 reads TGTGCCAGCAGCTTTAAGGGGCCGAACACTGAAGCTTTCTTT. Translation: CASSFKGPNTEAFF.

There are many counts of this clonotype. The CDR3 reads CSVEEGGAKNEQFF. CDR3 DNA: TGCAGCGTTGAAGAAGGGGGCGCGAAGAATGAGCAGTTCTTC. This chain links TRBV29-1 with TRBJ2-1, with 7 positions matching TRBD1. This CDR3 contains 14 residues. V was pared by 0 bases and J by 7 bases, with 6 bases of the junction left unmatched. The germline CDR1 and CDR2 sequences are SQVTM and ANQGSEA.

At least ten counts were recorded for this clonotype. Here the CDR3 reads CASSVRLAGVQDTQYF. In nucleotides, the CDR3 is TGTGCCAGCAGCGTTCGACTAGCGGGAGTTCAAGATACGCAGTATTTT. The chain links TRBV9 to TRBJ2-3, with 12 positions matching TRBD2. The CDR3 runs 16 residues. V lost 2 bases and J lost 5; bases outside the gene matches: 6. Germline CDR1 reads SGDLS; CDR2 reads YYNGEE. Looking up the rest from reference TRBV9 and TRBJ2-3 gives the full variable domain: DSGVTQTPKHLITATGQRVTLRCSPRSGDLSVYWYQQSLDQGLQFLIQYYNGEERAKGNILERFSAQQFPDLHSELNLSSLELGDSALYFCASSVRLAGVQDTQYFGPGTRLTVL.

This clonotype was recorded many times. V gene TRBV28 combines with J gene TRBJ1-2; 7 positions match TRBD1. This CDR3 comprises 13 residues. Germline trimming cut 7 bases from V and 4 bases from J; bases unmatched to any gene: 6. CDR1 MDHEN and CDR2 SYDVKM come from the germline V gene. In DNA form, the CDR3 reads TGTGCCAGCACTTGGGGACAGTCCTATGGCTACACCTTC. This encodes CASTWGQSYGYTF.

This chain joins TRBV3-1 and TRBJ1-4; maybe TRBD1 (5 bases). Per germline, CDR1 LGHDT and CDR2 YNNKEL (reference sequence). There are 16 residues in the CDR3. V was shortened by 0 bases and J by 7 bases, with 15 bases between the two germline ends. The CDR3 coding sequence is TGTGCCAGCAGCCAAGATTTTGGCAGGGTTGGTGAAAAACTGTTTTTT. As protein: CASSQDFGRVGEKLFF.

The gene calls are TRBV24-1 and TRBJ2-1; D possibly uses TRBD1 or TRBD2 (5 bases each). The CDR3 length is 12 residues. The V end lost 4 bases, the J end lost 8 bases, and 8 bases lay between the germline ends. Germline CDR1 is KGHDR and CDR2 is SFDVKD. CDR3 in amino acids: CATSDRGDEQFF. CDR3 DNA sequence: TGTGCCACCAGTGACAGAGGGGATGAGCAGTTCTTC.

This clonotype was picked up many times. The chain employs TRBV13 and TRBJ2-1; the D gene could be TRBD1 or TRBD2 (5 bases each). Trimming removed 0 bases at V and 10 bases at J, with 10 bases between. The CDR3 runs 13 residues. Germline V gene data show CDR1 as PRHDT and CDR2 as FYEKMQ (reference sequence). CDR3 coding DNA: TGTGCCAGCAGCTTAGGGAGGGGAAGGGAGCAGTTCTTC. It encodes CASSLGRGREQFF.

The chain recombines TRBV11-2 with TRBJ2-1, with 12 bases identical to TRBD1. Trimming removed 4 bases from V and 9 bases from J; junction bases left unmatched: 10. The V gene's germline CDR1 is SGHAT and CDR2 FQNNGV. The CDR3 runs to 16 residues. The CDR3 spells CASSYYRDRGLSEQFF. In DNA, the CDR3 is TGTGCCAGCAGCTATTACCGGGACAGGGGGCTTAGTGAGCAGTTCTTC. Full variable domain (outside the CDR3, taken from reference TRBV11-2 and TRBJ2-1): EAGVAQSPRYKIIEKRQSVAFWCNPISGHATLYWYQQILGQGPKLLIQFQNNGVVDDSQLPKDRFSAERLKGVDSTLKIQPAKLEDSAVYLCASSYYRDRGLSEQFFGPGTRLTVL.

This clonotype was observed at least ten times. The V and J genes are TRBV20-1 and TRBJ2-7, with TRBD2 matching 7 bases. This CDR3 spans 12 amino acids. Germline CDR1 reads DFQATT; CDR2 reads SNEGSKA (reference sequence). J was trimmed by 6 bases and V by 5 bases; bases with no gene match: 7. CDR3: CSAPGLVSEQYF. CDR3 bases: TGCAGTGCTCCAGGACTAGTTAGCGAGCAGTACTTC.

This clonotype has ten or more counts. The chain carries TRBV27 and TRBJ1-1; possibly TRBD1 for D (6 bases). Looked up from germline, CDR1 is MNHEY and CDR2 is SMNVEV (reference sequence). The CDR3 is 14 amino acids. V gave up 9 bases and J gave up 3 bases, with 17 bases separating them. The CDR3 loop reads CASVNRVTDTEAFF. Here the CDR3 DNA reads TGTGCCAGTGTTAACAGGGTAACGGACACTGAAGCTTTCTTT.